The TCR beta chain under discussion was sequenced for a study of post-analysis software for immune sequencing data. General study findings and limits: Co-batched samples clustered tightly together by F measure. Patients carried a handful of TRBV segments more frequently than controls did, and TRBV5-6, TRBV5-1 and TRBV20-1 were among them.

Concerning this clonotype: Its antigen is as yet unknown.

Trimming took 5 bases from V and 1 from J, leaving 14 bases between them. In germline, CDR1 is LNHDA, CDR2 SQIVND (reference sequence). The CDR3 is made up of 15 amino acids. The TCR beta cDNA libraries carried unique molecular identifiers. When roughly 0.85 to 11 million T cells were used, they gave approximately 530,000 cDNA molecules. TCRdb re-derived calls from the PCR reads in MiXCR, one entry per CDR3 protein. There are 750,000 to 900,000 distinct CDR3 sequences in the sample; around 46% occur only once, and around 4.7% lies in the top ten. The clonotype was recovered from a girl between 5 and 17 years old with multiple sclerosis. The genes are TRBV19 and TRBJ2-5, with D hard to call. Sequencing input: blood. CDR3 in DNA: TGTGCCAGTAGTCGCGTCTTGGGTCCCCAAGAGACCCAGTACTTC. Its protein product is CASSRVLGPQETQYF.